This T cell receptor beta chain was obtained from a study of shared clonotypes between healthy human individuals. Study overall: Each donor had three CD4 naive, three CD4 memory, two CD8 naive and one CD8 memory plate.

CD4+ cell separation produced CD45RA+ naive and CD45RA-negative memory subsets. About this clone: A much more abundant neighbour one base away suggests this may be a read error.

Per the study methods: ImmunoSEQ yielded junction-only sequences lacking quality scores, so filtering differed. Some clones are missing from TCRdb's copy, which holds only in-frame ones; the method was immunoSEQ multiplex PCR. V and J calls and clone size follow that table, whereas D and trimming were derived from the DNA. The table includes about 1 million clones, roughly 75% detected once. Looked up from germline, CDR1 is MDHEN and CDR2 is SYDVKM. Trimming at V came to 8 bases and at J to 4 bases, leaving 13 bases not matched to a gene. CDR3 length equals 15 residues. This chain uses TRBV28 with TRBJ1-2; TRBD1 aligns across 7 bases. The sample was memory CD4+ T cells sorted from blood. The sample's subset: CD45RA-negative fraction. This TCR came from a man in his late teens or twenties in good health. This chain's CDR3 is CASWPGQEIFYGYTF. The CDR3 nucleotides are TGTGCCAGCTGGCCCGGACAGGAGATATTCTATGGCTACACCTTC.